This entry lists 15 T cell receptor beta chains sequenced from one sample in a study of OX40 agonist ivuxolimab in advanced cancers. Produced via immunoSEQ multiplex PCR; TCRdb's table is partial and in-frame only. The table lists tens of thousands of clones, about 88% of them singletons. The source material was CD4+ or CD8+ T cells sorted from blood, sampled in a trial of the OX40 agonist ivuxolimab. The receptors originated from an adult with an advanced solid tumor such as melanoma, head and neck, liver or kidney cancer.

As DNA, the CDR3 is TGTGCCAGCGGACAAGGACAGGGTCTTCAGCCCCAGCATTTT. Protein: CASGQGQGLQPQHF. This rearrangement joins TRBV28 to TRBJ1-5; TRBD1 matches 8 bases. The germline CDR1 and CDR2 sequences are MDHEN and SYDVKM. The ends lost 8 bases at V and 6 bases at J; junction bases unmatched: 9. This CDR3 has 14 residues.

This clone is a singleton in its sample. The chain has TRBV27 and TRBJ1-2; a possible D gene is TRBD1 (5 bases). Germline V CDR1 and CDR2: MNHEY, SMNVEV (reference sequence). Trimming removed 0 bases from V and 4 bases from J, with 18 bases in between. This CDR3 is 17 amino acids long. The CDR3 sequence: CASSLSGVGGLIYGYTF. The CDR3 DNA reads TGTGCCAGCAGTTTATCAGGGGTGGGGGGACTGATCTATGGCTACACCTTC.

This chain connects TRBV6-5 to TRBJ2-7; possible D gene TRBD1, 6 bases. The germline V gene encodes CDR1 MNHEY and CDR2 SVGAGI. V was shortened by 6 bases and J by 3 bases, with 12 bases between the two germline ends. The CDR3 has 13 residues. The CDR3 sequence is CASRPGHNYEQYF. For the CDR3, the DNA is TGTGCCAGCAGGCCGGGACATAACTACGAGCAGTACTTC.

The chain employs TRBV28 and TRBJ2-7, with TRBD2 identical over 9 bases. This CDR3 contains 20 residues. Looked up from germline, CDR1 is MDHEN and CDR2 is SYDVKM. V shed 5 bases, J shed 2 bases, and the junction held 22 bases outside the gene matches. In DNA, the CDR3 is TGTGCCAGCAGTCCGGGCGGGTACACTAGCGGGCCTTCCCCCCCCTACGAGCAGTACTTC. It encodes CASSPGGYTSGPSPPYEQYF.

V gene TRBV4-1 combines with J gene TRBJ2-2; D gene unclear. Germline CDR1 MGHRA, CDR2 YSYEKL. The CDR3 is 14 amino acids. The V end lost 0 bases, the J end lost 6 bases, and 8 bases lay between the germline ends. CDR3 sequence: CASSQDFTAGELFF. CDR3 bases: TGCGCCAGCAGCCAAGATTTTACAGCCGGGGAGCTGTTTTTT.

The rearrangement links TRBV6-5 to TRBJ1-2; no clear D gene. This CDR3 region has 16 residues. Germline CDR1 and CDR2: MNHEY and SVGAGI. The V gene lost 2 bases and the J gene lost 4 bases, with 17 bases spanning the gap. This CDR3 reads CASSYVVTAYPYGYTF. In DNA, the CDR3 is TGTGCCAGCAGTTACGTAGTTACAGCCTATCCCTATGGCTACACCTTC.

The chain couples TRBV4-3 to TRBJ2-7; D not certain. V was trimmed by 0 bases and J by 0 bases, leaving 9 bases between them. CDR1 is LGHNA and CDR2 is YSLEER in the germline V gene. The CDR3 length is 15 residues. The CDR3 region is CASSQDWWSSYEQYF. CDR3 DNA: TGCGCCAGCAGCCAAGATTGGTGGAGCTCCTACGAGCAGTACTTC.

V is TRBV5-5 and J is TRBJ2-7; D uncertain. Germline CDR1 and CDR2: SGHKS and YYEKEE (reference sequence). Trimming stripped 0 bases from V and 3 bases from J, with 4 bases between. The CDR3 extends over 12 amino acids. CDR3 residues: CASSLVGYEQYF. The CDR3 DNA reads TGTGCCAGCAGCTTGGTAGGCTACGAGCAGTACTTC.

V and J are TRBV5-6 and TRBJ2-2, with 7 positions matching TRBD1. Germline V CDR1 and CDR2: SGHDT, YYEEEE. CDR3 length: 15 residues. V was pared by 4 bases and J by 0 bases, with 3 bases of the junction left unmatched. The CDR3 here is CASSPDRTNTGELFF. CDR3 in DNA: TGTGCCAGCAGCCCGGACAGGACGAACACCGGGGAGCTGTTTTTT. The whole variable domain, filled in from reference TRBV5-6 and TRBJ2-2, reads DAGVTQSPTHLIKTRGQQVTLRCSPKSGHDTVSWYQQALGQGPQFIFQYYEEEERQRGNFPDRFSGHQFPNYSSELNVNALLLGDSALYLCASSPDRTNTGELFFGEGSRLTVL.

The chain has TRBV4-1 and TRBJ2-1; 8 bases agree with TRBD1. The germline V gene encodes CDR1 MGHRA and CDR2 YSYEKL. V was pared by 1 base and J by 8 bases, with 7 bases of the junction left unmatched. The CDR3 has 15 residues. In nucleotides, the CDR3 is TGCGCCAGCAGCCAAGTCCATGGACAGGGCTATGAGCAGTTCTTC. Its protein product is CASSQVHGQGYEQFF.

The V and J genes are TRBV2 and TRBJ2-5; 7 bases map to TRBD1. The CDR3 is 16 residues long. J was trimmed by 2 bases and V by 4 bases; bases with no gene match: 10. Per the germline V gene, CDR1 is SNHLY and CDR2 is FYNNEI. The DNA for the CDR3 is TGTGCCAGCAGTGCGCCGGGACAGACTTTTCAAGAGACCCAGTACTTC. It encodes CASSAPGQTFQETQYF.

The genes are TRBV5-1 and TRBJ2-7; the match to TRBD2 covers 12 bases. CDR3 length equals 17 residues. The J segment lost 0 bases and the V segment lost 1 base, leaving 5 bases of the junction unmatched. Germline loops: CDR1 SGHRS, CDR2 YFSETQ. This CDR3 reads CASSLQGTSGYSYEQYF. The CDR3 bases are TGCGCCAGCAGCTTGCAAGGGACTAGCGGGTACTCCTACGAGCAGTACTTC.

The V call is TRBV6-5, the J call TRBJ2-2, with 11 bases identical to TRBD2. The junction had 3 bases not matched to a gene; V was cut back by 6 bases and J by 6 bases. CDR1 MNHEY and CDR2 SVGAGI come from the germline V gene. This CDR3 has 14 residues. The CDR3, as DNA: TGTGCCAGCAGACAACTAGCGGGAGCCGGGGAGCTGTTTTTT. Amino acid sequence: CASRQLAGAGELFF.

The J gene is TRBJ2-7, the V gene TRBV4-1; 8 bases fit TRBD1. The germline CDR1 and CDR2 sequences are MGHRA and YSYEKL. The CDR3 is made up of 13 amino acids. The junction had 6 bases not matched to a gene; V was cut back by 4 bases and J by 7 bases. CDR3 coding DNA: TGCGCCAGCAGCCCTAGGACAGGGAATGAGCAGTACTTC. Translated, it gives CASSPRTGNEQYF.

Here the CDR3 DNA reads TGTGCCAGCAGTACACAGGGAAGTCCCTACGAGCAGTACTTC. It specifies CASSTQGSPYEQYF. The rearrangement links TRBV9 to TRBJ2-7, with D possibly TRBD1 on 6 matching bases. The germline V gene has CDR1 SGDLS and CDR2 YYNGEE. Trimming stripped 5 bases from V and 2 bases from J, with 14 bases between. CDR3 length equals 14 residues. Variable domain in full (rest from reference TRBV9 and TRBJ2-7): DSGVTQTPKHLITATGQRVTLRCSPRSGDLSVYWYQQSLDQGLQFLIQYYNGEERAKGNILERFSAQQFPDLHSELNLSSLELGDSALYFCASSTQGSPYEQYFGPGTRLTVT.